Shown below are 22 T cell receptor beta chains from a single sample sequenced in a study of blood T cell repertoires in COVID-19. Assay used: immunoSEQ multiplex PCR; TCRdb lists only in-frame clones, some missing. Of about 80,000 clones listed, 60% to 85% are singletons. The material sequenced was peripheral blood. Receptor source: a human donor in a cohort sampled during active COVID-19.

V is TRBV6-5 and J is TRBJ1-3; unclear D gene. Per germline, CDR1 MNHEY and CDR2 SVGAGI. V dropped 6 bases and J dropped 0 bases, with 3 bases sitting between them. The CDR3 extends over 12 amino acids. CDR3 protein: CASRASGNTIYF. The CDR3, as DNA: TGTGCCAGCAGGGCCTCTGGAAACACCATATATTTT.

The rearrangement links TRBV11-2 to TRBJ2-7; 9 bases line up with TRBD1. Germline assignment: CDR1 SGHAT and CDR2 FQNNGV. The CDR3 has 16 residues. Unmatched junction bases numbered 12, after V lost 3 bases and J lost 6 bases. Here the CDR3 reads CASSFWGQGRPSEQYF. The DNA of the CDR3 is TGTGCCAGCAGCTTTTGGGGACAGGGCCGCCCTTCCGAGCAGTACTTC.

This chain links TRBV28 with TRBJ1-6; TRBD1 is a possible D gene (5 bases). Germline V lookup: CDR1 MDHEN, CDR2 SYDVKM. Trimming took 5 bases from V and 4 from J, leaving 12 bases between them. The CDR3 covers 15 residues. Here the CDR3 reads CASSPPGTYNSPLHF. For the CDR3, the DNA is TGTGCCAGCAGTCCTCCCGGGACTTATAATTCACCCCTCCACTTT.

The chain has TRBV19 and TRBJ2-4, with D perhaps matching TRBD2 (5 bases). This CDR3 is built from 17 residues. Germline V gene data show CDR1 as LNHDA and CDR2 as SQIVND (reference sequence). V dropped 5 bases and J dropped 0 bases, with 17 bases sitting between them. DNA for the CDR3: TGTGCCAGTAGTTCACAGCACGAGGGAGTAGCCAAAAACATTCAGTACTTC. It encodes CASSSQHEGVAKNIQYF. Looking up the rest from reference TRBV19 and TRBJ2-4 gives the full variable domain: DGGITQSPKYLFRKEGQNVTLSCEQNLNHDAMYWYRQDPGQGLRLIYYSQIVNDFQKGDIAEGYSVSREKKESFPLTVTSAQKNPTAFYLCASSSQHEGVAKNIQYFGAGTRLSVL.

As for this clone: In the same sample, other DNA sequences code for this CDR3. The chain links TRBV5-8 to TRBJ2-7; 11 bases fit TRBD2. Germline loops: CDR1 SGHTS, CDR2 YDEGEE. CDR3 length equals 16 residues. Trimming took 0 bases from V and 3 from J; bases not matched to a gene: 5. CDR3 region: CASSLEGLAGSYEQYV. In DNA, the CDR3 is TGTGCCAGCAGCTTGGAAGGACTAGCGGGTAGCTACGAGCAGTACGTC.

The chain links TRBV2 to TRBJ1-3; maybe TRBD1 (5 bases). The CDR3 extends over 14 amino acids. Looked up from germline, CDR1 is SNHLY and CDR2 is FYNNEI. V dropped 5 bases and J dropped 4 bases, with 12 bases sitting between them. DNA for the CDR3: TGTGCCAGCAGTACCGGGAGGGACGGAAACACCATATATTTT. Its protein is CASSTGRDGNTIYF.

The V and J genes are TRBV4-1 and TRBJ2-7; 9 bases are shared with TRBD2. The germline V gene has CDR1 MGHRA and CDR2 YSYEKL. The CDR3 sequence is 17 residues long. V trimming: 0 bases; J trimming: 3 bases; junction bases outside the gene matches: 9. The CDR3 DNA is TGCGCCAGCAGCCAAGATTGGGGCGGGGGGGCCTTCTACGAGCAGTACTTC. Amino acid sequence: CASSQDWGGGAFYEQYF.

The J gene is TRBJ2-5, the V gene TRBV19; 8 nucleotides agree with TRBD2. The CDR3 is 15 amino acids. J was trimmed by 1 base and V by 6 bases; bases with no gene match: 7. The germline V gene encodes CDR1 LNHDA and CDR2 SQIVND (reference sequence). The CDR3 reads CASSGTRDLQETQYF. CDR3 nucleotide sequence: TGTGCCAGTAGCGGGACTAGAGATCTCCAAGAGACCCAGTACTTC.

V usage is TRBV4-1 and J usage is TRBJ1-1, with TRBD1 matching 8 bases. J lost 1 base, V lost 2 bases, and 12 bases had no gene match. This CDR3 comprises 18 residues. From germline, CDR1 is MGHRA and CDR2 YSYEKL. The CDR3 coding sequence is TGCGCCAGCAGCCAAAAGAGGAGTTTTGGACAGGGGAACACTGAAGCTTTCTTT. Encoded protein: CASSQKRSFGQGNTEAFF.

This clone was detected once. The genes are TRBV4-1 and TRBJ2-7; 10 bases fit TRBD2. CDR3 size: 17 residues. Germline V gene lookup returns CDR1 MGHRA and CDR2 YSYEKL. Trimming at V came to 1 base and at J to 6 bases, leaving 12 bases not matched to a gene. CDR3 nucleotide sequence: TGCGCCAGCAGCCAAGTGGCTGAGCTAGCGGGGGCCCCCGAGCAGTACTTC. This codes for CASSQVAELAGAPEQYF.

The chain joins TRBV4-3 to TRBJ2-2; D is ambiguous. Germline CDR1 is LGHNA and CDR2 is YSLEER. This CDR3 region has 18 residues. V was pared by 3 bases and J by 3 bases, with 20 bases between. The CDR3 loop reads CASSHSLERLLHTGELFF. For the CDR3, the DNA is TGCGCCAGCAGCCACAGTTTGGAGAGACTCCTACACACCGGGGAGCTGTTTTTT.

The rearrangement uses TRBV3-1 (or the pseudogene TRBV3-2) and TRBJ2-1, with 14 bases matching TRBD2. The CDR3 runs to 19 residues. CDR1 is LGHDT and CDR2 is YNNKEL in the germline V gene (reference sequence). J was trimmed by 4 bases and V by 4 bases; bases with no gene match: 12. The chain's CDR3 is CASSLRTSGGPAGYNEQFF. The CDR3 coding sequence is TGTGCCAGCAGCCTACGGACTAGCGGGGGGCCAGCCGGGTACAATGAGCAGTTCTTC.

CDR3 protein: CASSEIRGGEKLFF. Written as DNA, the CDR3 is TGTGCCAGCAGTGAAATACGGGGGGGTGAAAAACTGTTTTTT. V is TRBV6-1 and J is TRBJ1-4, with D possibly being TRBD1 (5 bases). The CDR3 covers 14 residues. The germline V and J ends were trimmed by 2 bases and 7 bases, with 11 bases remaining between them. The germline V gene has CDR1 MNHNS and CDR2 SASEGT.

This clone came up a few times. The chain uses TRBV28 and TRBJ2-7; 11 bases align to TRBD2. The CDR3 contains 17 residues. Germline assignment: CDR1 MDHEN and CDR2 SYDVKM. V was clipped by 3 bases and J by 2 bases; unmatched bases: 9. CDR3 sequence (DNA): TGTGCCAGCAGTTTTTTAGCGGGGGGGAATTACCCCTACGAGCAGTACTTC. This gives the protein CASSFLAGGNYPYEQYF. Variable domain in full (rest from reference TRBV28 and TRBJ2-7): DVKVTQSSRYLVKRTGEKVFLECVQDMDHENMFWYRQDPGLGLRLIYFSYDVKMKEKGDIPEGYSVSREKKERFSLILESASTNQTSMYLCASSFLAGGNYPYEQYFGPGTRLTVT.

The V and J genes are TRBV6-2 or TRBV6-3 and TRBJ2-7; maybe TRBD1 (5 bases). This CDR3 has 11 amino acids. The germline CDR1 and CDR2 sequences are MNHEY and SVGEGT. Trimming removed 4 bases from V and 7 bases from J, with 8 bases in between. DNA of the CDR3: TGTGCCAGCAGTTGGTCAGGGGAGCAGTACTTC. It is translated as CASSWSGEQYF.

The chain recombines TRBV6-1 with TRBJ2-7; perhaps TRBD1 as D (5 bases). The CDR3 loop spans 15 amino acids. CDR1 and CDR2 (germline): MNHNS, SASEGT. Trimming removed 3 bases from V and 5 bases from J, with 17 bases in between. DNA for the CDR3: TGTGCCAGCAGTGATGGACATGAAGAGTGGGACGAGCAGTACGTC. It encodes CASSDGHEEWDEQYV.

A single count supports this clone. This chain uses TRBV4-1 with TRBJ2-3; the D is unclear. The CDR3 is 14 residues long. In germline, CDR1 is MGHRA, CDR2 YSYEKL. V shed 0 bases and J shed 6 bases, with 10 bases lying between them. In nucleotides, the CDR3 is TGCGCCAGCAGCCAAGAAAGTGGTCGGGATACGCAGTATTTT. This codes for CASSQESGRDTQYF.

This clone was seen once. The rearrangement joins TRBV4-1 to TRBJ2-7, with D tentatively TRBD1 (5 bases). V lost 3 bases to trimming and J lost 5 bases, with 11 bases between them. Germline V gives CDR1 MGHRA, CDR2 YSYEKL. This CDR3 contains 13 residues. The CDR3 is CASSHPGNHEQYV. The CDR3 DNA is TGCGCCAGCAGCCATCCAGGGAACCACGAGCAGTACGTC.

Only one count was recorded for this clone. J is TRBJ2-1 and V is TRBV11-3, with D possibly being TRBD1 (5 bases). V dropped 5 bases and J dropped 4 bases, with 15 bases sitting between them. The germline V gene encodes CDR1 SGHNT and CDR2 YENEEA. The CDR3 consists of 15 residues. CDR3 sequence (DNA): TGTGCCAGCAGCCCCCTTAGGGGTGAGTACAATGAGCAGTTCTTC. It codes for CASSPLRGEYNEQFF.

The chain joins TRBV10-3 to TRBJ2-3, with D possibly matching TRBD1 (6 bases). The CDR3 spans 13 residues. V was clipped by 8 bases and J by 3 bases, with 12 bases between them. CDR1 and CDR2 from the germline V gene are ENHRY and SYGVKD. CDR3 protein: CAISGDGTDTQYF. In DNA, the CDR3 is TGTGCCATCTCAGGGGATGGGACAGATACGCAGTATTTT.

This clone has only a few counts. V usage is TRBV6-2 or TRBV6-3 and J usage is TRBJ2-1; D gene uncertain. The CDR3 is made up of 12 amino acids. The V end was cut by 0 bases, the J end by 14 bases, with 11 bases between. Germline lookup yields CDR1 MNHEY and CDR2 SVGEGT. This chain's CDR3 is CASSYSRLPEFF. CDR3 DNA sequence: TGTGCCAGCAGTTACTCGAGGCTCCCCGAGTTCTTC.

This chain uses TRBV29-1 with TRBJ1-1; D is unclear. This CDR3 is built from 11 residues. Germline V gene data show CDR1 as SQVTM and CDR2 as ANQGSEA. V was trimmed by 4 bases and J by 5 bases, leaving 8 bases between them. This CDR3 reads CSVGRGTEAFF. CDR3 nucleotides: TGCAGCGTTGGGCGGGGTACTGAAGCTTTCTTT.